The 9 T cell receptor beta chains below were found in one sample sequenced in a study of T cell repertoires in cytomegalovirus infection (dated by TCRdb to between 2018 and 2021). For these TCRs, the target antigens are not known. Reading the label with the study, this specimen's treatment or condition is: in vitro stimulation with specific CMV peptide epitopes to enrich CMV-specific T cells. Data came from an Illumina HiSeq 1500. Through fastp at Q25 and MiXCR, TCRdb rebuilt clones from the public reads, retaining in-frame beta chains. Every distinct CDR3 protein forms one entry, paired with its most common genes and DNA. Present in this sample are roughly 500,000 distinct CDR3 sequences, 30% to 40% of which were seen just once. The ten largest account for roughly 15% of the sample. Here the sequenced sample was cultured PBMCs, taken from culture after CMV antigen stimulation. The receptors come from a human donor in good health (CMV status not recorded). Some clones in this sample may be carry-over from other donors' samples.

This clonotype has a single count. A junction end diverges from the germline sequence, so it may reflect a read error. The chain couples TRBV5-4 to TRBJ1-1, with D perhaps TRBD1 (6 bases). This CDR3 has 15 residues. The germline V gene has CDR1 SGHNT and CDR2 YYREEE (reference sequence). Written as DNA, the CDR3 is TGTGCCAGCAGCCCGGAAACCACAGGGACCACTGAAGCTGTCTTT. Residues: CASSPETTGTTEAVF. Full variable domain (remainder filled in from reference TRBV5-4 and TRBJ1-1): ETGVTQSPTHLIKTRGQQVTLRCSSQSGHNTVSWYQQALGQGPQFIFQYYREEENGRGNFPPRFSGLQFPNYSSELNVNALELDDSALYLCASSPETTGTTEAVFGQGTRLTVV.

The rearrangement joins TRBV25-1 to TRBJ2-1; D may be TRBD1 or TRBD2 (5 bases each). Germline loops: CDR1 MGHDK, CDR2 SYGVNS. The germline V and J ends were trimmed by 1 base and 0 bases, with 13 bases remaining between them. This CDR3 region has 17 residues. The CDR3 coding sequence is TGTGCCAGCAGTGAATTGTATGGGGGTTTCTCCTACAATGAGCAGTTCTTC. It encodes CASSELYGGFSYNEQFF. The variable domain in full, with the rest retrieved from reference TRBV25-1 and TRBJ2-1, is EADIYQTPRYLVIGTGKKITLECSQTMGHDKMYWYQQDPGMELHLIHYSYGVNSTEKGDLSSESTVSRIRTEHFPLTLESARPSHTSQYLCASSELYGGFSYNEQFFGPGTRLTVL.

This clonotype was picked up a small number of times. The junction shows a germline mismatch at one end, possibly a read error. This rearrangement joins TRBV12-3 or TRBV12-4 to TRBJ1-2; D not resolved. The length of the CDR3 is 14 residues. CDR3 DNA: TGTGCCACCAGTAGCTTAGAAGAGGGATATGGCTACACCTTC. Protein sequence: CATSSLEEGYGYTF.

This clonotype was detected only a few times. J is TRBJ2-7 and V is TRBV7-2; no firm D call. CDR1 and CDR2 from the germline V gene are SGHTA and FQGNSA. V was clipped by 5 bases and J by 6 bases, with 17 bases between them. CDR3 length equals 14 residues. The CDR3 region is CASSIWTIGSEQYF. The DNA of the CDR3 is TGTGCCAGCAGCATATGGACGATAGGGTCCGAGCAGTACTTC.

Here the CDR3 reads CASSPWKMNTEAFF. In nucleotides, the CDR3 is TGTGCCAGCAGCCCATGGAAGATGAACACTGAAGCTTTCTTT. The chain links TRBV6-2 or TRBV6-3 to TRBJ1-1; unclear D gene. V was shortened by 6 bases and J by 0 bases, with 11 bases between the two germline ends. The CDR3 consists of 14 residues. Germline CDR1 reads MNHEY; CDR2 reads SVGEGT.

This clonotype has only a few counts. V usage is TRBV12-3 or TRBV12-4 and J usage is TRBJ2-5; D gene ambiguous. The CDR3 runs 14 residues. V lost 2 bases and J 5 bases, leaving 12 bases between the germline ends. The CDR3 sequence is CASSLSSGSETQYF. The CDR3 DNA is TGTGCCAGCAGTTTATCCTCGGGCTCTGAGACCCAGTACTTC.

CDR3 DNA: TGTGCCAGCAGCCCCGGGGGGAGCGGTATGAACGAGCAGTACGTC. Translating gives CASSPGGSGMNEQYV. The chain is built from TRBV6-1 and TRBJ2-7, with TRBD2 matching 7 bases. This CDR3 contains 15 residues. V was clipped by 6 bases and J by 5 bases; unmatched bases: 13. Germline V gives CDR1 MNHNS, CDR2 SASEGT.

The rearrangement uses TRBV7-9 and TRBJ2-1; D ambiguous. CDR1 SEHNR and CDR2 FQNEAQ come from the germline V gene (reference sequence). The CDR3 consists of 17 residues. V shed 2 bases and J shed 6 bases, with 20 bases lying between them. The CDR3 DNA reads as TGTGCCAGCAGCTTAAACCCGCGGCTAGTCACCCCCAATGAGCAGTTCTTC. Encoded protein: CASSLNPRLVTPNEQFF. Based on the CDR3 plus reference TRBV7-9 and TRBJ2-1, the full variable domain is DTGVSQNPRHKITKRGQNVTFRCDPISEHNRLYWYRQTLGQGPEFLTYFQNEAQLEKSRLLSDRFSAERPKGSFSTLEIQRTEQGDSAMYLCASSLNPRLVTPNEQFFGPGTRLTVL.

The chain recombines TRBV28 with TRBJ1-2; 7 bases map to TRBD1. The CDR3 runs 14 residues. J was trimmed by 8 bases and V by 4 bases; bases with no gene match: 10. Looked up from germline, CDR1 is MDHEN and CDR2 is SYDVKM. The CDR3 protein is CASSSARQGHGYTF. The CDR3 region has the DNA TGTGCCAGCAGTTCGGCCAGACAGGGTCACGGCTACACCTTC.